Listed below are T cell receptor beta chains from one sample, sequenced in a study of response to subunit inactivated influenza vaccine. TCRdb processed the RT-PCR reads anew with MiXCR; each CDR3 protein has one entry. The top ten clones hold about 10% of a sample with 530,000 or so distinct CDR3 sequences, over 9.5% of them seen once. This sample comprised PBMCs from blood, obtained on the day of vaccination. The receptor source for this set is a man aged 50 to 59 who received an inactivated influenza vaccine. CDR3s leave out the opening cysteine and the closing phenylalanine or tryptophan. Each record gives: J gene, V gene, CDR3 protein.

J: TRBJ1-4
V: TRBV12-3/TRBV12-4
CDR3: ASSPWGGVLVNEKLF

J: TRBJ2-7
V: TRBV7-2
CDR3: ASSFDSGLAGTVRQY

J: TRBJ2-3
V: TRBV28
CDR3: ASSALGPGTQY

J: TRBJ2-7
V: TRBV9
CDR3: ASSSSGGILDEQY

J: TRBJ1-5
V: TRBV29-1
CDR3: SVQAHSNQPQH

J: TRBJ2-2
V: TRBV15
CDR3: ATRKSGLNTGELF

J: NA
V: TRBV12-3/TRBV12-4
CDR3: ASRKRGTPDEQY

J: TRBJ2-1
V: TRBV10-3
CDR3: AISEFSGGPDNEQF

J: TRBJ2-1
V: TRBV7-2
CDR3: ASSLDVSSYNEQF

J: TRBJ2-4
V: TRBV12-3/TRBV12-4
CDR3: ASTPDRAWDIQY

J: TRBJ1-4
V: TRBV5-5
CDR3: ASSSSSREGEKLF

J: TRBJ2-4
V: TRBV28
CDR3: ASTGTGLNIQY

J: TRBJ1-1
V: TRBV5-1
CDR3: ASSWHENTEAF

J: TRBJ2-3
V: TRBV29-1
CDR3: SVESQGDTQY

J: TRBJ2-1
V: TRBV5-1
CDR3: ASSSSERNEQF

J: TRBJ2-1
V: TRBV5-1
CDR3: ASSHQGGDEQF

J: TRBJ2-3
V: TRBV7-2
CDR3: ASSRPPSDTQY

J: TRBJ1-2
V: TRBV27
CDR3: ASSLSFPGPYGYT

J: TRBJ2-3
V: TRBV3-1
CDR3: ASSQLPPSGGYTDTQY

J: TRBJ1-1
V: TRBV10-3
CDR3: AIGPGQPNTEAF

J: TRBJ2-1
V: TRBV7-9
CDR3: ASRVAGGPGNEQF

J: TRBJ2-7
V: TRBV5-1
CDR3: ASSLEAGREQY

J: TRBJ1-4
V: TRBV2
CDR3: ASTMDIATNEKLF

J: TRBJ1-5
V: TRBV12-3/TRBV12-4
CDR3: ASSLGRNQPQH

J: TRBJ2-5
V: TRBV7-9
CDR3: ASSPRTGQTQY

J: TRBJ2-7
V: TRBV20-1
CDR3: SAPGRGSSYEQY

J: TRBJ1-1
V: TRBV5-8
CDR3: ASSLVGGVTEAF

J: TRBJ2-7
V: TRBV12-3/TRBV12-4
CDR3: ASTAGYEQY

J: TRBJ2-5
V: TRBV10-3
CDR3: AISGSRNRIKTQY

J: TRBJ1-6
V: TRBV20-1
CDR3: SARQGVRSPLH

J: TRBJ2-3
V: TRBV20-1
CDR3: SAAENSLDTQY

J: TRBJ1-1
V: TRBV6-1
CDR3: ASSLGLSRNTEAF

J: TRBJ1-5
V: TRBV7-2
CDR3: ASGLGVNQPQH

J: TRBJ1-5
V: TRBV12-3/TRBV12-4
CDR3: ASSSRTKWPQH

J: TRBJ1-1
V: TRBV12-3/TRBV12-4
CDR3: ASSPGQGKTF

J: TRBJ2-1
V: TRBV2
CDR3: ASTQTGSSYNEQF

J: TRBJ2-5
V: TRBV27
CDR3: ASSKQLAYQETQY

J: TRBJ2-2
V: TRBV24-1
CDR3: ATSGGTNTGELF

J: TRBJ1-6
V: TRBV5-1
CDR3: ASSGVRGDSPLH

J: TRBJ2-3
V: TRBV5-1
CDR3: ASSSEDSFDTQY

J: TRBJ2-3
V: TRBV13
CDR3: ASSRYGTGDTDTQY

J: TRBJ2-7
V: TRBV20-1
CDR3: SAPLMGAAEQY

J: TRBJ1-2
V: TRBV28
CDR3: ASQPFEGATEDGYT

J: TRBJ2-7
V: TRBV4-1
CDR3: ASSRYSGNPYEQY

J: TRBJ1-5
V: TRBV12-3/TRBV12-4
CDR3: ASSFGGTGDFNQPQH

J: TRBJ2-1
V: TRBV20-1
CDR3: SAPAGASYNEQF

J: TRBJ2-7
V: TRBV4-2
CDR3: ASSQEAGPNEQY

J: TRBJ2-6
V: TRBV19
CDR3: ASSILTEYSGANVLT

J: TRBJ2-5
V: TRBV9
CDR3: ASSVAAAFQETQY

J: TRBJ2-3
V: TRBV5-1
CDR3: ASSSGTSGTSDTQY

J: TRBJ2-1
V: TRBV5-1
CDR3: ASSLGGTSGSDEQF

J: TRBJ2-1
V: TRBV2
CDR3: ASGGFLDNEQF

J: TRBJ2-1
V: TRBV20-1
CDR3: SARTGRDSYNEQF

J: TRBJ2-3
V: TRBV7-2
CDR3: ASSLVAGGGTDTQY

J: TRBJ2-7
V: TRBV2
CDR3: ASTRDLGGEQY

J: TRBJ2-1
V: TRBV7-9
CDR3: ASRLGSGGSEQF

J: TRBJ2-3
V: TRBV7-8
CDR3: ASSLRLKPADTQY